The 26 T cell receptor beta chains given below trace back to one sample, sequenced in a study of cytomegalovirus exposure and HLA in healthy donors (dated by TCRdb to 2016 to 2017). To prepare the library, the immunoSEQ multiplex PCR assay was applied. A mixture of 60 forward primers for TCR Vbeta segments and 13 reverse primers for TCR Jbeta segments was used in the multiplex PCR. TCRdb stores this immuneACCESS table with in-frame sequences only. Part of the clones is absent; in the studies checked, under half of the shortfall reflects unresolved V genes, and no reason is known for the rest. The sample table holds over 100,000 clones, of which approximately 80% were seen once. Roughly 9.1% of the sample goes to the ten largest clones. The sample taken for sequencing was PBMCs. The source is a male donor in good health and CMV-seropositive.

The CDR3 loop reads CASSLGRAGGGNEQFF. DNA of the CDR3: TGTGCCAGCAGCTTAGGCCGCGCGGGAGGGGGAAATGAGCAGTTCTTC. The chain employs TRBV5-6 and TRBJ2-1; 9 bases agree with TRBD2. The V segment lost 2 bases and the J segment 7 bases; nucleotides outside the gene matches: 10. CDR1 SGHDT and CDR2 YYEEEE come from the germline V gene. The CDR3 spans 16 residues.

V is TRBV19 and J is TRBJ1-1; D call uncertain. There are 14 residues in the CDR3. Germline V gene lookup returns CDR1 LNHDA and CDR2 SQIVND (reference sequence). Trimming cost V 7 bases and J 5 bases, with 17 bases left between them. CDR3 sequence (DNA): TGTGCCAGTATCTTAACAGCTACGGGGACTGAAGCTTTCTTT. Protein product: CASILTATGTEAFF.

This CDR3 reads CASTPRVGAPETQYF. As DNA, the CDR3 is TGTGCCAGCACCCCGCGTGTGGGGGCCCCCGAGACCCAGTACTTC. The genes are TRBV6-8 and TRBJ2-5, with a tentative D call TRBD1 (6 bases). Germline assignment: CDR1 MNHGY and CDR2 SAAAGT. This CDR3 is built from 15 residues. V was trimmed by 7 bases and J by 5 bases, leaving 20 bases between them.

The rearrangement links TRBV7-9 to TRBJ1-2; 7 positions agree with TRBD1. Germline lookup yields CDR1 SEHNR and CDR2 FQNEAQ (reference sequence). V lost 4 bases, J lost 9 bases, and 8 bases stayed unmatched. This CDR3 comprises 13 residues. CDR3 nucleotides: TGTGCCAGCAGCTCGACAGGGCCGGGTCGCTACACCTTC. Its translation is CASSSTGPGRYTF. The full variable domain, rest sourced from reference TRBV7-9 and TRBJ1-2, is DTGVSQNPRHKITKRGQNVTFRCDPISEHNRLYWYRQTLGQGPEFLTYFQNEAQLEKSRLLSDRFSAERPKGSFSTLEIQRTEQGDSAMYLCASSSTGPGRYTFGSGTRLTVV.

V is TRBV7-3 and J is TRBJ2-7; D gene uncertain. Per germline, CDR1 SGHTA and CDR2 FQGTGA. The CDR3 consists of 13 residues. Trimming pared 3 bases from V and 1 base from J, leaving 7 bases between. CDR3 nucleotide sequence: TGTGCCAGCAGCTTGTACAATTCCTACGAGCAGTACTTC. Translating gives CASSLYNSYEQYF.

For the CDR3, the DNA is TGTGCCAGCAGCTTGGGCCGGTTCAACGAGCAGTACTTC. It yields the protein CASSLGRFNEQYF. The chain couples TRBV5-6 to TRBJ2-7; D unclear. CDR3 length: 13 residues. Per germline, CDR1 SGHDT and CDR2 YYEEEE. Between the trimmed V and J ends, which lost 0 bases and 5 bases, there was a span of 9 bases.

The chain has TRBV7-8 and TRBJ2-5; the match to TRBD1 covers 9 bases. CDR1 is SGHVS, CDR2 FQNEAQ, per germline. The junction had 8 bases not matched to a gene; V was cut back by 2 bases and J by 4 bases. This CDR3 is 16 amino acids long. The CDR3 nucleotides are TGTGCCAGCAGCTTAAGGCCGGGACAGGGTATAGAGACCCAGTACTTC. Its translation: CASSLRPGQGIETQYF.

The rearrangement links TRBV5-1 to TRBJ2-2, with D possibly matching TRBD1 (6 bases). The germline CDR1 and CDR2 sequences are SGHRS and YFSETQ. V was pared by 4 bases and J by 3 bases, with 7 bases between. The CDR3 has 13 residues. CDR3 sequence reads: CASSGGDTGELFF. CDR3 in DNA: TGCGCCAGCAGCGGGGGCGACACCGGGGAGCTGTTTTTT.

V and J are TRBV7-9 and TRBJ2-3; 7 positions match TRBD2. The V gene's germline CDR1 is SEHNR and CDR2 FQNEAQ (reference sequence). V shed 2 bases and J 5 bases; nucleotides not matched to a gene: 1. This CDR3 has 13 amino acids. CDR3 residues: CASSLTGGDTQYF. For the CDR3, the DNA is TGTGCCAGCAGCTTAACGGGGGGAGATACGCAGTATTTT. The full variable domain, in which reference TRBV7-9 and TRBJ2-3 provide the parts outside the CDR3, is DTGVSQNPRHKITKRGQNVTFRCDPISEHNRLYWYRQTLGQGPEFLTYFQNEAQLEKSRLLSDRFSAERPKGSFSTLEIQRTEQGDSAMYLCASSLTGGDTQYFGPGTRLTVL.

The chain is built from TRBV7-2 and TRBJ2-1; weak D call: TRBD1 (6 bases). The germline V and J ends were trimmed by 5 bases and 8 bases, with 22 bases remaining between them. Germline V CDR1 and CDR2: SGHTA, FQGNSA. There are 16 residues in the CDR3. CDR3: CASSQDWGLKADEQFF. In nucleotides, the CDR3 is TGTGCCAGCAGCCAGGATTGGGGGCTAAAAGCGGATGAGCAGTTCTTC.

The J gene is TRBJ2-3, the V gene TRBV10-3; D might be TRBD1 (6 bases). Germline-derived CDR1 and CDR2 are ENHRY and SYGVKD. V lost 0 bases, J lost 2 bases, and 18 bases lay in between. The CDR3 is 18 amino acids. The CDR3 spells CAISESVYAGALTDTQYF. CDR3 DNA sequence: TGTGCCATCAGTGAGTCGGTGTATGCAGGGGCCCTCACAGATACGCAGTATTTT.

This clone has a single count. V gene TRBV7-2 combines with J gene TRBJ1-2; 9 bases fit TRBD1. Unmatched junction bases numbered 6, after V lost 5 bases and J lost 2 bases. This CDR3 has 15 amino acids. The germline V gene encodes CDR1 SGHTA and CDR2 FQGNSA. The CDR3 reads CASSPQGAANYGYTF. CDR3 in DNA: TGTGCCAGCAGCCCACAGGGGGCGGCGAACTATGGCTACACCTTC.

J is TRBJ1-4 and V is TRBV19, with D maybe TRBD1 (6 bases). The V gene's germline CDR1 is LNHDA and CDR2 SQIVND (reference sequence). The CDR3 runs to 15 residues. Trimming stripped 6 bases from V and 8 bases from J, with 19 bases between. CDR3 DNA: TGTGCCAGTAGCCTTGGGGGGGCCACCAACGAAAAACTGTTTTTT. Amino acid sequence: CASSLGGATNEKLFF.

The rearrangement uses TRBV7-2 and TRBJ1-5; D not certain. Germline V gives CDR1 SGHTA, CDR2 FQGNSA. V shed 7 bases and J shed 8 bases, with 15 bases lying between them. CDR3 length: 13 residues. CDR3 nucleotide sequence: TGTGCCAGCACCCCCCTGTTGGGAGAGCCCCAGCATTTT. Amino acid sequence: CASTPLLGEPQHF.

This chain connects TRBV5-1 to TRBJ2-5; 7 bases align to TRBD2. Unmatched junction bases numbered 10, after V lost 0 bases and J lost 11 bases. Looked up from germline, CDR1 is SGHRS and CDR2 is YFSETQ. This CDR3 is 14 amino acids long. CDR3 loop: CASSLGEGRGEQYF. In nucleotides, the CDR3 is TGCGCCAGCAGCTTGGGGGAGGGAAGGGGAGAGCAGTACTTC.

The chain links TRBV27 to TRBJ2-3; no clear D gene. V was shortened by 6 bases and J by 5 bases, with 15 bases between the two germline ends. The CDR3 runs 14 residues. Germline V lookup: CDR1 MNHEY, CDR2 SMNVEV (reference sequence). The CDR3: CASRWSHGGDTQYF. The CDR3 bases are TGTGCCAGCAGATGGAGTCATGGTGGAGATACGCAGTATTTT.

V and J are TRBV9 and TRBJ1-5, with D tentatively TRBD1 (6 bases). Germline CDR1 is SGDLS and CDR2 is YYNGEE. V lost 0 bases and J lost 3, with 10 bases in between. The length of the CDR3 is 15 residues. CDR3 in amino acids: CASSVEDSYNQPQHF. The CDR3 bases are TGTGCCAGCAGCGTAGAGGACAGTTACAATCAGCCCCAGCATTTT.

V and J are TRBV10-3 and TRBJ1-2; D is perhaps TRBD1 (5 bases). This CDR3 is 16 amino acids long. The germline V and J ends were trimmed by 2 bases and 4 bases, with 17 bases remaining between them. From germline, CDR1 is ENHRY and CDR2 SYGVKD. CDR3 in DNA: TGTGCCATCAGTGAGCCCGGGGGGTCCACAGGCTATGGCTACACCTTC. Its protein is CAISEPGGSTGYGYTF.

The chain is built from TRBV11-2 and TRBJ1-2; no definite D call. The V end lost 1 base, the J end lost 4 bases, and 13 bases lay between the germline ends. The length of the CDR3 is 15 residues. Per the germline V gene, CDR1 is SGHAT and CDR2 is FQNNGV. The CDR3 DNA sequence: TGTGCCAGCAGCTTAGGATCGACTTTGGGCTATGGCTACACCTTC. Its translation: CASSLGSTLGYGYTF. The variable domain in full, with the rest retrieved from reference TRBV11-2 and TRBJ1-2, is EAGVAQSPRYKIIEKRQSVAFWCNPISGHATLYWYQQILGQGPKLLIQFQNNGVVDDSQLPKDRFSAERLKGVDSTLKIQPAKLEDSAVYLCASSLGSTLGYGYTFGSGTRLTVV.

This chain links TRBV2 with TRBJ1-2, with 12 bases identical to TRBD1. This CDR3 has 13 amino acids. V lost 8 bases, J lost 7 bases, and 5 bases stayed unmatched. Germline V gene data show CDR1 as SNHLY and CDR2 as FYNNEI. DNA for the CDR3: TGTGCCAGCCTGGGACAGGGGGCAGGTGGCTACACCTTC. Translation gives CASLGQGAGGYTF.

This chain links TRBV11-2 with TRBJ2-3, with D tentatively TRBD2 (5 bases). V lost 4 bases and J lost 3, with 11 bases in between. CDR1 and CDR2 (germline): SGHAT, FQNNGV. The CDR3 runs to 14 residues. The CDR3 DNA is TGTGCCAGCAGCTCACCCCCGGGAACAGATACGCAGTATTTT. This sequence encodes CASSSPPGTDTQYF. Drawing the rest from reference TRBV11-2 and TRBJ2-3, the complete variable domain is EAGVAQSPRYKIIEKRQSVAFWCNPISGHATLYWYQQILGQGPKLLIQFQNNGVVDDSQLPKDRFSAERLKGVDSTLKIQPAKLEDSAVYLCASSSPPGTDTQYFGPGTRLTVL.

The rearrangement uses TRBV7-2 and TRBJ2-2; 8 positions match TRBD2. The CDR3 covers 15 residues. V gave up 7 bases and J gave up 7 bases; unmatched junction bases: 11. Germline loops: CDR1 SGHTA, CDR2 FQGNSA. The CDR3 loop reads CASNPPGGPNGELFF. The DNA for the CDR3 is TGTGCCAGCAACCCACCGGGAGGGCCGAACGGGGAGCTGTTTTTT.

The chain recombines TRBV19 with TRBJ2-1; 7 bases line up with TRBD2. Germline V gives CDR1 LNHDA, CDR2 SQIVND (reference sequence). CDR3 size: 15 residues. Trimming removed 5 bases from V and 8 bases from J; junction bases left unmatched: 12. This CDR3 is CASSVGLAAWDEQFF. CDR3 DNA: TGTGCCAGTAGTGTCGGGCTAGCGGCCTGGGATGAGCAGTTCTTC.

J is TRBJ2-3 and V is TRBV5-1; 13 bases agree with TRBD2. The CDR3 has 16 amino acids. Germline-derived CDR1 and CDR2 are SGHRS and YFSETQ. V was pared by 1 base and J by 3 bases, with 2 bases of the junction left unmatched. CDR3 in amino acids: CASSLQTSGRTDTQYF. CDR3 nucleotides: TGCGCCAGCAGCTTGCAGACTAGCGGGAGGACAGATACGCAGTATTTT. Filled out from reference TRBV5-1 and TRBJ2-3, the complete variable domain reads KAGVTQTPRYLIKTRGQQVTLSCSPISGHRSVSWYQQTPGQGLQFLFEYFSETQRNKGNFPGRFSGRQFSNSRSEMNVSTLELGDSALYLCASSLQTSGRTDTQYFGPGTRLTVL.

Only a few counts were recorded for this clone. The V gene is TRBV7-2, the J gene TRBJ2-6, with D possibly being TRBD2 (5 bases). Germline values: CDR1 SGHTA, CDR2 FQGNSA. The germline V and J ends were trimmed by 5 bases and 2 bases, with 7 bases remaining between them. The CDR3 totals 14 residues. CDR3 DNA: TGTGCCAGCAGCCTCGGGACTGGGGCCAACGTCCTGACTTTC. This encodes CASSLGTGANVLTF.

The V gene is TRBV19, the J gene TRBJ2-5; 7 nucleotides align to TRBD2. After removal of 4 bases from V and 2 bases from J, the junction contained 1 base not matched to a gene. Germline V gene data show CDR1 as LNHDA and CDR2 as SQIVND (reference sequence). The CDR3 loop spans 13 amino acids. The CDR3 spells CASSSGRQETQYF. CDR3 in DNA: TGTGCCAGTAGTAGCGGGAGACAAGAGACCCAGTACTTC.